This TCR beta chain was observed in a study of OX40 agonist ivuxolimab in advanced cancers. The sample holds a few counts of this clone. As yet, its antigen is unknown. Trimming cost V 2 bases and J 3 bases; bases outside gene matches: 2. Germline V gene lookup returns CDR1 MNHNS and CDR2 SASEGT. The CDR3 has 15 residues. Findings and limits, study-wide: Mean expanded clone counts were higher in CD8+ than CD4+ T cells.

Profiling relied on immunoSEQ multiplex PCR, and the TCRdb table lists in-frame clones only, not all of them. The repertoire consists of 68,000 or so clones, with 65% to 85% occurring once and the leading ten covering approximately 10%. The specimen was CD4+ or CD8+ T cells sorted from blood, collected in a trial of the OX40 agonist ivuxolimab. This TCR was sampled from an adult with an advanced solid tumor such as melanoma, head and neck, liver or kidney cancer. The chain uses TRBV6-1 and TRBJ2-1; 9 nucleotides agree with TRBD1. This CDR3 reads CASSELGQGYNEQFF. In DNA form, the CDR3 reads TGTGCCAGCAGTGAATTGGGACAGGGCTACAATGAGCAGTTCTTC.